This is a list of T cell receptor beta chains from one sample in a study of cytomegalovirus exposure and HLA in healthy donors. The protocol was immunoSEQ multiplex PCR, while the TCRdb copy is restricted to in-frame clones and leaves out a portion. The repertoire holds about 300,000 clones, about nine tenths seen once, with 3.5% to 4% in the top ten. Sequenced material: PBMCs. The receptors were gathered from a man aged 40-50 years in good health and CMV-seropositive. Each CDR3 is given with its conserved first and last residue. A D gene is named only where the DNA matches it firmly. Rows may omit the clone size; those that give it use once, few, many or a size class.

clone size: .
D gene: .
V gene: TRBV6-1
J gene: TRBJ1-3
CDR3 DNA: TGTGCCAGCAACGAAACCCCCTTCTACCCCATATATTTT
CDR3 protein: CASNETPFYPIYF

clone size: .
D gene: .
V gene: TRBV28
J gene: TRBJ1-2
CDR3 DNA: TGTGCCAGCAGAACCACCCCAGGGTCCTGGGGCCCCTATGGCTACACCTTC
CDR3 protein: CASRTTPGSWGPYGYTF

clone size: .
D gene: .
V gene: TRBV11-3
J gene: TRBJ1-1
CDR3 DNA: TGTGCCAGCAGCCCTGGACAGAACACTGAAGCTTTCTTT
CDR3 protein: CASSPGQNTEAFF

clone size: .
D gene: .
V gene: TRBV9
J gene: TRBJ2-2
CDR3 DNA: TGTGCCAGCAGCGGTAGGAACACCGGGGAGCTGTTTTTT
CDR3 protein: CASSGRNTGELFF

clone size: .
D gene: TRBD2
V gene: TRBV5-1
J gene: TRBJ2-1
CDR3 DNA: TGCGCCAGCAGCGTCAGCGGGGACTCCTACAATGAGCAGTTCTTC
CDR3 protein: CASSVSGDSYNEQFF

clone size: .
D gene: TRBD2
V gene: TRBV7-3
J gene: TRBJ2-3
CDR3 DNA: TGTGCCAGCAGCCCGGGGACTAGCGGTTACACAGATACGCAGTATTTT
CDR3 protein: CASSPGTSGYTDTQYF

clone size: .
D gene: TRBD1
V gene: TRBV5-1
J gene: TRBJ1-2
CDR3 DNA: TGCGCCAGCAGCATTACAGGGGAGGGCTACACCTTC
CDR3 protein: CASSITGEGYTF

clone size: few
D gene: TRBD1
V gene: TRBV10-3
J gene: TRBJ2-7
CDR3 DNA: TGTGCCATCAGCAACGACAGGGACCACTACGAGCAGTACTTC
CDR3 protein: CAISNDRDHYEQYF

clone size: .
D gene: TRBD2
V gene: TRBV7-9
J gene: TRBJ2-7
CDR3 DNA: TGTGCCAGCAGCCCGAGCGGGAGGGTCTCCTACGAGCAGTACTTC
CDR3 protein: CASSPSGRVSYEQYF

clone size: once
D gene: .
V gene: TRBV13
J gene: TRBJ2-2
CDR3 DNA: TGTGCCAGCAGCTTAAGGAGGGACTCCTACACCGGGGAGCTGTTTTTT
CDR3 protein: CASSLRRDSYTGELFF

clone size: once
D gene: TRBD2
V gene: TRBV28
J gene: TRBJ2-7
CDR3 DNA: TGTGCCAGCAGTTCGGGGGGAGCGGGGACGAACTACGAGCAGTACTTC
CDR3 protein: CASSSGGAGTNYEQYF

clone size: .
D gene: TRBD1
V gene: TRBV15
J gene: TRBJ2-4
CDR3 DNA: TGTGCCACCAACCTTGACAGGGGGCCGGACATTCAGTACTTC
CDR3 protein: CATNLDRGPDIQYF

clone size: .
D gene: TRBD1
V gene: TRBV5-6
J gene: TRBJ2-2
CDR3 DNA: TGTGCCAGCAGCGCCGGGACAGGGGGCGGGACCGGGGAGCTGTTTTTT
CDR3 protein: CASSAGTGGGTGELFF

clone size: .
D gene: .
V gene: TRBV10-2
J gene: TRBJ2-5
CDR3 DNA: TGCGCCAGCAGTGAAGACAGGACCCTCCAAGAGACCCAGTACTTC
CDR3 protein: CASSEDRTLQETQYF

clone size: .
D gene: .
V gene: TRBV28
J gene: TRBJ1-2
CDR3 DNA: TGTGCCAGCAGTTTACCAGTTTACTATGGCTACACCTTC
CDR3 protein: CASSLPVYYGYTF

clone size: .
D gene: .
V gene: TRBV7-3
J gene: TRBJ2-3
CDR3 DNA: TGTGCCAGCAGCTTAACTGGCGGAGTCACAGATACGCAGTATTTT
CDR3 protein: CASSLTGGVTDTQYF

clone size: .
D gene: .
V gene: TRBV27
J gene: TRBJ1-2
CDR3 DNA: TGTGCCAGCAGTGCCACCCTAGGGGCCGGAAACTATGGCTACACCTTC
CDR3 protein: CASSATLGAGNYGYTF

clone size: .
D gene: TRBD2
V gene: TRBV2
J gene: TRBJ2-5
CDR3 DNA: TGTGCCAGCAGTGATTGGCGGGAGGAGGTAAAGACCCAGTACTTC
CDR3 protein: CASSDWREEVKTQYF

clone size: .
D gene: .
V gene: TRBV29-1
J gene: TRBJ2-6
CDR3 DNA: TGCAGCGTTGAAGAGGAGCCACCCGGCTCTGGGGCCAACGTCCTGACTTTC
CDR3 protein: CSVEEEPPGSGANVLTF

clone size: .
D gene: TRBD1
V gene: TRBV29-1
J gene: TRBJ2-1
CDR3 DNA: TGCAGCATAACAGGGGGCCGGAATGAGCAGTTCTTC
CDR3 protein: CSITGGRNEQFF

clone size: .
D gene: .
V gene: TRBV25-1
J gene: TRBJ2-7
CDR3 DNA: TGTGCCAGCAGTGCCCGGACTTTTCCCTACGAGCAGTACTTC
CDR3 protein: CASSARTFPYEQYF

clone size: once
D gene: TRBD1
V gene: TRBV27
J gene: TRBJ2-7
CDR3 DNA: TGTGCCAGCAGGTTAAGGGGACAGGGGGGGTACGAGCAGTACTTC
CDR3 protein: CASRLRGQGGYEQYF

clone size: .
D gene: .
V gene: TRBV6-1
J gene: TRBJ2-7
CDR3 DNA: TGTGCCAGCAGTGAATCCGGGTTGTCCTTCTACGAGCAGTACTTC
CDR3 protein: CASSESGLSFYEQYF

clone size: .
D gene: .
V gene: TRBV7-2
J gene: TRBJ1-1
CDR3 DNA: TGTGCCAGCAGCTTTGTTAACGGGGGGATCACTGAAGCTTTCTTT
CDR3 protein: CASSFVNGGITEAFF

clone size: .
D gene: TRBD2
V gene: TRBV29-1
J gene: TRBJ2-1
CDR3 DNA: TGCAGCACTACTAGCGGAACCTACAATGAGCAGTTCTTC
CDR3 protein: CSTTSGTYNEQFF

clone size: .
D gene: TRBD2
V gene: TRBV18
J gene: TRBJ2-7
CDR3 DNA: TGTGCCAGCTCACCTACCAAGACTAGCGGGGGCTACGAGCAGTACTTC
CDR3 protein: CASSPTKTSGGYEQYF

clone size: .
D gene: TRBD1
V gene: TRBV9
J gene: TRBJ1-1
CDR3 DNA: TGTGCCAGCAGCACTAGACAGGGGGCGGGCACTGAAGCTTTCTTT
CDR3 protein: CASSTRQGAGTEAFF

clone size: .
D gene: .
V gene: TRBV29-1
J gene: TRBJ2-7
CDR3 DNA: TGCAGCGTTGGTCTCGGAGGGAACTACGAGCAGTACTTC
CDR3 protein: CSVGLGGNYEQYF

clone size: few
D gene: .
V gene: TRBV6-1
J gene: TRBJ1-4
CDR3 DNA: TGTGCCAGCAGTGAACGCAGGGTAGCCACTAATGAAAAACTGTTTTTT
CDR3 protein: CASSERRVATNEKLFF

clone size: .
D gene: .
V gene: TRBV7-6
J gene: TRBJ2-7
CDR3 DNA: TGTGCCAGCAGCTCGGACAGCTCCTACGAGCAGTACTTC
CDR3 protein: CASSSDSSYEQYF

clone size: .
D gene: .
V gene: TRBV7-6
J gene: TRBJ1-1
CDR3 DNA: TGTGCCAGCAGCCCAGGCGCTGAAGCTTTCTTT
CDR3 protein: CASSPGAEAFF

clone size: .
D gene: .
V gene: TRBV7-3
J gene: TRBJ2-2
CDR3 DNA: TGTGCCAGCAGCTTCCAGGGGGGTAACACCGGGGAGCTGTTTTTT
CDR3 protein: CASSFQGGNTGELFF

clone size: .
D gene: TRBD2
V gene: TRBV25-1
J gene: TRBJ2-1
CDR3 DNA: TGTGCCAGCCAGCTAGCGGGCATCACCTACAATGAGCAGTTCTTC
CDR3 protein: CASQLAGITYNEQFF

clone size: .
D gene: .
V gene: TRBV6-6
J gene: TRBJ2-7
CDR3 DNA: TGTGCCCTACCCGCTCCCTGGGGTAAGGGGGATCGCGAGCAGTACTTC
CDR3 protein: CALPAPWGKGDREQYF

clone size: .
D gene: .
V gene: TRBV7-9
J gene: TRBJ2-1
CDR3 DNA: TGTGCCAGCAGCTCTCCTAGCAATGAGCAGTTCTTC
CDR3 protein: CASSSPSNEQFF

clone size: .
D gene: .
V gene: TRBV5-5
J gene: TRBJ2-7
CDR3 DNA: TGTGCCAGCAGCCTGGACAGGGGTGGACTAGCGGCCTCCTACGAGCAGTACTTC
CDR3 protein: CASSLDRGGLAASYEQYF

clone size: .
D gene: TRBD1
V gene: TRBV4-1
J gene: TRBJ1-2
CDR3 DNA: TGCGCCAGCAGCCAAACAGGGGCCTCTATATATGGCTACACCTTC
CDR3 protein: CASSQTGASIYGYTF

clone size: .
D gene: TRBD1
V gene: TRBV2
J gene: TRBJ1-2
CDR3 DNA: TGTGCCAGCAGAACAGGGGTCAGCTATGGCTACACCTTC
CDR3 protein: CASRTGVSYGYTF

clone size: .
D gene: TRBD2
V gene: TRBV28
J gene: TRBJ2-1
CDR3 DNA: TGTGCCAGCAGTTTAGCGGGAGACGGCTACAATGAGCAGTTCTTC
CDR3 protein: CASSLAGDGYNEQFF

clone size: .
D gene: .
V gene: TRBV7-8
J gene: TRBJ1-1
CDR3 DNA: TGTGCCAGCAGCGCTGACAGGCCCGACACTGAAGCTTTCTTT
CDR3 protein: CASSADRPDTEAFF

clone size: .
D gene: .
V gene: TRBV28
J gene: TRBJ2-7
CDR3 DNA: TGTGCCAGCACCCCGGACAGACCGTGGTCCTACGAGCAGTACTTC
CDR3 protein: CASTPDRPWSYEQYF

clone size: once
D gene: .
V gene: TRBV6-6
J gene: TRBJ1-1
CDR3 DNA: TGTGCCAGCAGTTGGGGGGATAGGGCTGAAGCTTTCTTT
CDR3 protein: CASSWGDRAEAFF

clone size: .
D gene: .
V gene: TRBV7-8
J gene: TRBJ1-1
CDR3 DNA: TGTGCCAGCAGCTTAGAAGAGGTACAGGCAAACACTGAAGCTTTCTTT
CDR3 protein: CASSLEEVQANTEAFF

clone size: .
D gene: TRBD2
V gene: TRBV19
J gene: TRBJ2-3
CDR3 DNA: TGTGCCAGTAGTACCCGGAGTAGCGGGAGGGCCTATACGCAGTATTTT
CDR3 protein: CASSTRSSGRAYTQYF

clone size: .
D gene: TRBD1
V gene: TRBV7-9
J gene: TRBJ2-2
CDR3 DNA: TGTGCCAGCAGCGCTAGGACAGGAATCGGGGAGCTGTTTTTT
CDR3 protein: CASSARTGIGELFF

clone size: .
D gene: TRBD1
V gene: TRBV19
J gene: TRBJ2-1
CDR3 DNA: TGTGCCAGTAGTATAGACCGGGACAGGGCCTACAATGAGCAGTTCTTC
CDR3 protein: CASSIDRDRAYNEQFF

clone size: .
D gene: .
V gene: TRBV28
J gene: TRBJ1-2
CDR3 DNA: TGTGCCAGCAGTTTGGCAGGTCCCTATGGCTACACCTTC
CDR3 protein: CASSLAGPYGYTF

clone size: once
D gene: .
V gene: TRBV28
J gene: TRBJ1-2
CDR3 DNA: TGTGCCAGCAGTATGGCGGGGACCTATGGCTACACCTTC
CDR3 protein: CASSMAGTYGYTF

clone size: few
D gene: TRBD2
V gene: TRBV28
J gene: TRBJ2-3
CDR3 DNA: TGTGCCAGCAGCCTACCTGCACTCGGGACTAGCGGGCGCACAGATACGCAGTATTTT
CDR3 protein: CASSLPALGTSGRTDTQYF

clone size: .
D gene: .
V gene: TRBV19
J gene: TRBJ1-2
CDR3 DNA: TGTGCCAGTAGTATAGCGACGGGTACTATCTATGGCTACACCTTC
CDR3 protein: CASSIATGTIYGYTF

clone size: .
D gene: TRBD1
V gene: TRBV2
J gene: TRBJ1-5
CDR3 DNA: TGTGCCAGCAGTGAAGGACAACAGGGGCAGCCCCAGCATTTT
CDR3 protein: CASSEGQQGQPQHF

clone size: .
D gene: TRBD2
V gene: TRBV5-1
J gene: TRBJ2-2
CDR3 DNA: TGCGCCAGCAGCTTGGGACTAGCGGGAGAAAGATTGGGCACCGGGGAGCTGTTTTTT
CDR3 protein: CASSLGLAGERLGTGELFF

clone size: .
D gene: .
V gene: TRBV5-1
J gene: TRBJ2-6
CDR3 DNA: TGCGCCAGCAGCTTGGACCCCAGGGAAATTACTTCTGGGGCCAACGTCCTGACTTTC
CDR3 protein: CASSLDPREITSGANVLTF

clone size: .
D gene: .
V gene: TRBV7-8
J gene: TRBJ2-5
CDR3 DNA: TGTGCCAGCAGCTTAGAGGAACCAGGGTTAGAGACCCAGTACTTC
CDR3 protein: CASSLEEPGLETQYF

clone size: .
D gene: TRBD2
V gene: TRBV7-2
J gene: TRBJ2-1
CDR3 DNA: TGTGCCAGCAGACATGGACTAGCGGGAGGGCCAGGTGAGCAGTTCTTC
CDR3 protein: CASRHGLAGGPGEQFF

clone size: .
D gene: .
V gene: TRBV5-4
J gene: TRBJ2-3
CDR3 DNA: TGTGCCAGCAGGCATACTAGGGACTCCAGCACAGATACGCAGTATTTT
CDR3 protein: CASRHTRDSSTDTQYF

clone size: .
D gene: TRBD2
V gene: TRBV9
J gene: TRBJ2-7
CDR3 DNA: TGTGCCAGCAGCTTACTAGCGGGAGACGATAACGAGCAGTACTTC
CDR3 protein: CASSLLAGDDNEQYF

clone size: once
D gene: .
V gene: TRBV28
J gene: TRBJ1-2
CDR3 DNA: TGTGCCAGCAGTTTTCGGGATCGCTACACCTTC
CDR3 protein: CASSFRDRYTF